Listed here are 23 T cell receptor beta chains from one sample, sequenced in a study of T cells in Graves' hyperthyroidism and ophthalmopathy. TCR beta CDR3 regions were amplified from RNA transcripts. A set of HTBI primers served as the primers for a first-round RT-PCR of the TCR CDR3. TCRdb processed the multiplex PCR reads anew with MiXCR; each CDR3 protein has one entry. The data hold more than 650,000 distinct CDR3 sequences, with around 15% observed a single time. The sample was blood. The source is a woman between 18 and 29 years old with Graves' hyperthyroidism.

This clonotype was counted at least ten times. The chain carries TRBV28 and TRBJ2-1; D gene ambiguous. V was trimmed by 2 bases and J by 4 bases, leaving 12 bases between them. This CDR3 spans 15 amino acids. From germline, CDR1 is MDHEN and CDR2 SYDVKM. CDR3 in DNA: TGTGCCAGCAGTTTACCTAAGGACGGATACAATGAGCAGTTCTTC. This gives the protein CASSLPKDGYNEQFF.

There are a few counts of this clonotype. The chain uses TRBV5-1 and TRBJ1-6, with TRBD1 as a possible D gene (6 bases). Germline-derived CDR1 and CDR2 are SGHRS and YFSETQ. The CDR3 runs to 13 residues. V lost 8 bases to trimming and J lost 6 bases, with 12 bases between them. The CDR3 DNA reads TGCGCCAGTAACCGGGACATTAATTCACCCCTCCACTTT. Its protein is CASNRDINSPLHF.

The chain has TRBV9 and TRBJ2-1, with 9 bases identical to TRBD1. V trimming: 3 bases; J trimming: 5 bases; junction bases outside the gene matches: 3. This CDR3 has 14 amino acids. From germline, CDR1 is SGDLS and CDR2 YYNGEE. In DNA form, the CDR3 reads TGTGCCAGCAGCGGCCGGGACAGGGACAATGAGCAGTTCTTC. Amino acid sequence: CASSGRDRDNEQFF.

This clonotype was recorded many times. The chain joins TRBV28 to TRBJ2-3, with D tentatively TRBD2 (6 bases). From germline, CDR1 is MDHEN and CDR2 SYDVKM. The length of the CDR3 is 16 residues. V lost 5 bases, J lost 2 bases, and 17 bases lay in between. CDR3 residues: CASSPLRWEATDTQYF. The CDR3 nucleotides are TGTGCCAGCAGTCCCCTTCGCTGGGAGGCCACAGATACGCAGTATTTT.

This clonotype occurred many times. The rearrangement links TRBV19 to TRBJ2-2; D remains ambiguous. The germline V and J ends were trimmed by 7 bases and 5 bases, with 14 bases remaining between them. The CDR3 consists of 14 residues. Per the germline V gene, CDR1 is LNHDA and CDR2 is SQIVND (reference sequence). CDR3 sequence reads: CASTRSAETGELFF. CDR3 bases: TGTGCCAGTACCCGATCCGCGGAAACCGGGGAGCTGTTTTTT.

At least ten counts were recorded for this clonotype. CDR3 region: CASSSHYNSYNEQFF. The CDR3 nucleotides are TGTGCCAGCAGCTCCCACTATAACTCCTACAATGAGCAGTTCTTC. J is TRBJ2-1 and V is TRBV11-2; D unresolved. The CDR3 is 15 residues long. Trimming took 4 bases from V and 0 from J, leaving 10 bases between them. Germline V CDR1 and CDR2: SGHAT, FQNNGV.

The chain uses TRBV5-1 and TRBJ2-3; D is undetermined. The CDR3 has 14 residues. Trimming took off 1 base at V and 2 bases at J, with 8 bases between the two ends. Looked up from germline, CDR1 is SGHRS and CDR2 is YFSETQ. The CDR3 spells CASSLSGYTDTQYF. In DNA form, the CDR3 reads TGCGCCAGCAGCTTGTCCGGTTACACAGATACGCAGTATTTT.

This clonotype was detected many times. The rearrangement uses TRBV24-1 and TRBJ1-5, with D possibly matching TRBD1 (5 bases). V shed 4 bases and J shed 6 bases, with 12 bases lying between them. Germline V gives CDR1 KGHDR, CDR2 SFDVKD. This CDR3 region has 14 residues. The chain's CDR3 is CATSDPDSSQPQHF. The CDR3 DNA sequence: TGTGCCACCAGTGACCCCGACAGTTCTCAGCCCCAGCATTTT.

This clonotype appeared a few times. The V gene is TRBV12-3 or TRBV12-4, the J gene TRBJ2-5, with 7 positions matching TRBD1. The CDR3 is 14 amino acids. V gave up 7 bases and J gave up 5 bases; unmatched junction bases: 10. The CDR3 bases are TGTGCCAGCAAAATTAAAGGGGGCCTTGAGACCCAGTACTTC. This codes for CASKIKGGLETQYF.

This clonotype has more than one count but fewer than ten. The chain couples TRBV30 to TRBJ1-2; 9 bases match TRBD1. The V gene's germline CDR1 is GTSNPN and CDR2 SVGIG (reference sequence). V lost 2 bases to trimming and J lost 5 bases; unmatched junction nucleotides: 6. This CDR3 comprises 14 residues. The CDR3 DNA reads TGTGCCTGGAGTTCGGGACAGGGCTTATATGGCTACACCTTC. This codes for CAWSSGQGLYGYTF.

Turning to this clonotype: Its ends do not fully match the called genes, so a read error is possible. The genes are TRBV12-3 or TRBV12-4 and TRBJ1-2; D possibly corresponds to TRBD1 (6 bases). This CDR3 contains 15 residues. This CDR3 is CASSLAPGGHLGYTF. The DNA of the CDR3 is TGTGCCAGCAGTCTAGCGCCCGGGGGGCACCTTGGCTACACCTTC.

This clonotype has only a few counts. V is TRBV7-2 and J is TRBJ2-2; perhaps D is TRBD1 or TRBD2 (5 bases each). Between the trimmed V and J ends, which lost 1 base and 2 bases, there was a span of 11 bases. Germline CDR1 reads SGHTA; CDR2 reads FQGNSA. The CDR3 is 16 residues long. The CDR3 coding sequence is TGTGCCAGCAGCTTAGGGGACGTCCCAAACACCGGGGAGCTGTTTTTT. This encodes CASSLGDVPNTGELFF.

The rearrangement links TRBV11-2 to TRBJ2-5; D might be TRBD1 (6 bases). This CDR3 comprises 18 residues. Trimming took 5 bases from V and 4 from J, leaving 26 bases between them. The germline V gene encodes CDR1 SGHAT and CDR2 FQNNGV. This CDR3 is CASSLLIKTGTSRETQYF. The CDR3 DNA follows: TGTGCCAGCAGCCTATTAATTAAAACCGGGACATCGAGAGAGACCCAGTACTTC.

The chain links TRBV19 to TRBJ1-5; D ambiguous. The length of the CDR3 is 16 residues. Between the trimmed V and J ends, which lost 4 bases and 0 bases, there was a span of 13 bases. CDR1 is LNHDA and CDR2 is SQIVND in the germline V gene (reference sequence). DNA for the CDR3: TGTGCCAGTAGTACCCCCTGGGCAGATAGCAATCAGCCCCAGCATTTT. Protein product: CASSTPWADSNQPQHF.

This clonotype was seen repeatedly, ten times or more. V and J are TRBV7-9 and TRBJ1-1; D is perhaps TRBD1 (6 bases). Germline CDR1 and CDR2: SEHNR and FQNEAQ (reference sequence). Trimming stripped 5 bases from V and 5 bases from J, with 15 bases between. The CDR3 covers 14 residues. CDR3: CASSEQGGRTEAFF. CDR3 nucleotides: TGTGCCAGCAGCGAACAGGGTGGACGGACTGAAGCTTTCTTT.

The rearrangement joins TRBV6-9 to TRBJ2-2; D is undetermined. V was clipped by 3 bases and J by 0 bases, with 14 bases between them. The V gene's germline CDR1 is MNHGY and CDR2 SVAAGI. The CDR3 runs to 17 residues. The CDR3 here is CASSYSKGRANTGELFF. The CDR3 nucleotides are TGTGCCAGCAGTTACTCGAAGGGCAGAGCGAACACCGGGGAGCTGTTTTTT.

This clonotype was found a few times. The chain combines TRBV11-3 with TRBJ2-2; weak D call: TRBD1 (6 bases). V shed 3 bases and J shed 4 bases, with 18 bases lying between them. Germline CDR1 and CDR2: SGHNT and YENEEA. The CDR3 length is 17 residues. The CDR3: CASSFSPVTGLTGELFF. The CDR3 coding sequence is TGTGCCAGCAGCTTTTCCCCGGTGACAGGCCTCACCGGGGAGCTGTTTTTT.

The table lists this clonotype with a few counts. The chain couples TRBV18 to TRBJ2-7; TRBD2 might be the D (5 bases). The CDR3 totals 14 residues. Germline CDR1 reads KGHSH; CDR2 reads LQKENI. Trimming took off 2 bases at V and 7 bases at J, with 15 bases between the two ends. The CDR3, as DNA: TGTGCCAGCTCACCAGGAGGCGAGATTGGGGAGCAGTACTTC. Translated: CASSPGGEIGEQYF.

This clonotype was seen at least ten times. The chain joins TRBV29-1 to TRBJ2-7; 10 nucleotides align to TRBD2. Per germline, CDR1 SQVTM and CDR2 ANQGSEA. There are 18 residues in the CDR3. Unmatched junction bases numbered 19, after V lost 6 bases and J lost 2 bases. CDR3 bases: TGCAGCGTAGCTCGGACTAGCGGCCGAACGTTGGAACCCTACGAGCAGTACTTC. Amino acids: CSVARTSGRTLEPYEQYF.

This clonotype was found many times. V is TRBV6-5 and J is TRBJ2-7; 12 bases are shared with TRBD2. This CDR3 spans 18 amino acids. V lost 5 bases, J lost 2 bases, and 13 bases stayed unmatched. Germline values: CDR1 MNHEY, CDR2 SVGAGI. As DNA, the CDR3 is TGTGCCAGCAGTAGAGCTACTAGCGGGAGGATCTACCCCTACGAGCAGTACTTC. This encodes CASSRATSGRIYPYEQYF.

This clonotype was recorded many times. The V gene is TRBV20-1, the J gene TRBJ2-4; D remains ambiguous. V lost 1 base to trimming and J lost 0 bases, with 4 bases between them. Per the germline V gene, CDR1 is DFQATT and CDR2 is SNEGSKA (reference sequence). CDR3 length: 13 residues. In DNA, the CDR3 is TGCAGTGCTAGAGTCCAAGCCAAAAACATTCAGTACTTC. Encoded protein: CSARVQAKNIQYF.

The rearrangement uses TRBV19 and TRBJ2-7, with 8 bases lining up with TRBD1. This CDR3 has 14 amino acids. Germline loops: CDR1 LNHDA, CDR2 SQIVND (reference sequence). The V segment lost 8 bases and the J segment 3 bases; nucleotides outside the gene matches: 9. The CDR3, as DNA: TGTGCCAGTGGTACCTGGACAGGGTACTACGAGCAGTACTTC. Amino acids: CASGTWTGYYEQYF. The variable domain in full, with the rest retrieved from reference TRBV19 and TRBJ2-7, is DGGITQSPKYLFRKEGQNVTLSCEQNLNHDAMYWYRQDPGQGLRLIYYSQIVNDFQKGDIAEGYSVSREKKESFPLTVTSAQKNPTAFYLCASGTWTGYYEQYFGPGTRLTVT.

The chain recombines TRBV7-6 with TRBJ1-2; the D is unclear. Germline V lookup: CDR1 SGHVS, CDR2 FNYEAQ. CDR3 size: 14 residues. V lost 0 bases and J 8 bases, leaving 13 bases between the germline ends. CDR3 bases: TGTGCCAGCAGCTTAGCGCCGGGTGTGGAGGGCTACACCTTC. Its protein is CASSLAPGVEGYTF.